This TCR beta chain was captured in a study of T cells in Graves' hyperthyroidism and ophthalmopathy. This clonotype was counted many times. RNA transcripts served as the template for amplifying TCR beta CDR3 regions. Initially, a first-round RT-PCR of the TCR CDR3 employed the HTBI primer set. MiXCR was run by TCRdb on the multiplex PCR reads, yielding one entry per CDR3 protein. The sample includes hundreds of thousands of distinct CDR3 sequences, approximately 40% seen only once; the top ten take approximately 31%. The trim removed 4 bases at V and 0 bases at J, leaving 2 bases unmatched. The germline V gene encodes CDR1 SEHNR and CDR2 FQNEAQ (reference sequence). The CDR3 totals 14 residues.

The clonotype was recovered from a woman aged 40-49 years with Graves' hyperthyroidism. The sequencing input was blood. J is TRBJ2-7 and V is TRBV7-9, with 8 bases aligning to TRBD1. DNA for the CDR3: TGTGCCAGCAGCTCGGACAGGGACTCCTACGAGCAGTACTTC. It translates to CASSSDRDSYEQYF.